This TCR beta chain was recorded in a study of vaccination and CD4 T cells after COVID-19. At the level of the study: Control cultures received a CEFX pool, an HIV-1 Nef pool, or no peptide.

With the Oncomine TCR Beta short-read assay, DNA from cultured CD4+ T cells was sequenced. TCRdb reanalysed the PCR reads using MiXCR and keeps one entry per CDR3 protein. The sample lists about 19,000 distinct CDR3 sequences, 31% occurring once. Study-level points and caveats: Counts of SARS-CoV-2-reactive clonotypes had a median that went from approximately 21 to 38, a nonsignificant change.

Described treatment: roughly 10-day PBMC culture with coronavirus spike peptide pools or control peptides (ViraFEST assay). Trimming took off 5 bases at V and 0 bases at J, with 12 bases between the two ends. This CDR3 has 15 residues. Germline V CDR1 and CDR2: KGHDR, SFDVKD. Note on this clonotype: Its antigen is unidentified.

This clonotype originated in a human donor with COVID-19. The specimen was cultured CD4+ T cells from blood. The genes are TRBV24-1 and TRBJ2-5; D is uncertain. The CDR3 sequence is CATSASAKYQETQYF. The CDR3 region has the DNA TGTGCCACCAGTGCGTCAGCTAAGTACCAAGAGACCCAGTACTTC.